The 25 T cell receptor beta chains listed next were all sequenced from one sample in a study of blood T cell repertoires in COVID-19. Using immunoSEQ multiplex PCR, the repertoire was profiled, and TCRdb retains in-frame clones only, with some absent. Of about 190,000 clones listed, 89% are singletons. Sequenced material: peripheral blood. The receptors come from a man aged 40-50 years with acute or convalescent COVID-19.

The chain combines TRBV6-5 with TRBJ1-2; no definite D call. Germline assignment: CDR1 MNHEY and CDR2 SVGAGI. With 10 bases removed from V and 0 bases from J, the gap between germline ends came to 18 bases. The CDR3 totals 15 residues. The CDR3 DNA sequence: TGTGCCACCCGGACTTTTTTTAAAGCTAACTATGGCTACACCTTC. Translated: CATRTFFKANYGYTF.

This CDR3 is CAWSVRSGNQPQHF. The CDR3 DNA sequence: TGTGCCTGGAGTGTTCGGTCGGGGAATCAGCCCCAGCATTTT. The chain joins TRBV30 to TRBJ1-5; D is uncertain. CDR3 length: 14 residues. Germline lookup yields CDR1 GTSNPN and CDR2 SVGIG (reference sequence). Trimming took 0 bases from V and 4 from J, leaving 10 bases between them.

Notes on this clone: At one end, the junction sequence differs from germline, possibly due to a read error. The chain has TRBV7-7 and TRBJ2-5; the match to TRBD2 covers 9 bases. CDR1 and CDR2 from the germline V gene are SSHAT and FNYEAQ (reference sequence). The CDR3 runs 15 residues. The CDR3 DNA is TGTGCTAGCAGCTTAGGCGGGGGGGCGTTTGAGACCCAGTACTTC. Translating it yields CASSLGGGAFETQYF.

The chain combines TRBV18 with TRBJ2-5; 10 bases are a match to TRBD1. After removal of 3 bases from V and 1 base from J, the junction contained 5 bases not matched to a gene. This CDR3 comprises 16 residues. CDR1 is KGHSH and CDR2 is LQKENI in the germline V gene. This chain's CDR3 is CASSPRDRGLQETQYF. The CDR3 bases are TGTGCCAGCTCACCTAGGGACAGGGGCCTCCAAGAGACCCAGTACTTC. The whole variable domain, remainder taken from reference TRBV18 and TRBJ2-5, is NAGVMQNPRHLVRRRGQEARLRCSPMKGHSHVYWYRQLPEEGLKFMVYLQKENIIDESGMPKERFSAEFPKEGPSILRIQQVVRGDSAAYFCASSPRDRGLQETQYFGPGTRLLVL.

J is TRBJ1-6 and V is TRBV5-1; no clear D gene. CDR3 length: 14 amino acids. V lost 0 bases, J lost 13 bases, and 14 bases lay in between. CDR1 SGHRS and CDR2 YFSETQ come from the germline V gene. CDR3 in amino acids: CASSLDRPPEPLHF. The CDR3 DNA reads as TGCGCCAGCAGCTTGGACAGACCCCCTGAGCCCCTCCACTTT. Full variable domain (rest looked up from reference TRBV5-1 and TRBJ1-6): KAGVTQTPRYLIKTRGQQVTLSCSPISGHRSVSWYQQTPGQGLQFLFEYFSETQRNKGNFPGRFSGRQFSNSRSEMNVSTLELGDSALYLCASSLDRPPEPLHFGNGTRLTVT.

This sequence joins TRBV7-9 and TRBJ2-1; D is unclear. Trimming took 2 bases from V and 4 from J, leaving 15 bases between them. Germline-derived CDR1 and CDR2 are SEHNR and FQNEAQ (reference sequence). The CDR3 loop spans 16 amino acids. The CDR3: CASSLLAALNYNEQFF. CDR3 nucleotides: TGTGCCAGCAGCTTATTGGCGGCCCTAAATTACAATGAGCAGTTCTTC.

This clone was seen just once. The V call is TRBV9, the J call TRBJ1-4; 7 bases agree with TRBD1. Trimming took 0 bases from V and 8 from J; bases not matched to a gene: 10. The CDR3 consists of 16 residues. The germline V gene has CDR1 SGDLS and CDR2 YYNGEE. This chain's CDR3 is CASSVEGQTGKEKLFF. CDR3 nucleotide sequence: TGTGCCAGCAGCGTAGAAGGTCAGACAGGGAAAGAAAAACTGTTTTTT.

This clone was detected only once. The gene calls are TRBV4-1 and TRBJ2-7; TRBD1 aligns across 7 bases. V trimming: 2 bases; J trimming: 4 bases; junction bases outside the gene matches: 5. The CDR3 is 14 amino acids. Germline V gives CDR1 MGHRA, CDR2 YSYEKL. The CDR3 DNA sequence: TGCGCCAGCAGCCAACCGGGACAGATTTACGAGCAGTACTTC. It codes for CASSQPGQIYEQYF.

The chain carries TRBV5-6 and TRBJ1-2; weak D call: TRBD1 (5 bases). The CDR3 spans 13 residues. CDR1 is SGHDT, CDR2 YYEEEE, per germline. Trimming stripped 2 bases from V and 7 bases from J, with 12 bases between. CDR3 in amino acids: CASSFFREPGYTF. CDR3 bases: TGTGCCAGCAGCTTTTTCAGGGAACCTGGCTACACCTTC. Variable domain in full (rest from reference TRBV5-6 and TRBJ1-2): DAGVTQSPTHLIKTRGQQVTLRCSPKSGHDTVSWYQQALGQGPQFIFQYYEEEERQRGNFPDRFSGHQFPNYSSELNVNALLLGDSALYLCASSFFREPGYTFGSGTRLTVV.

This chain links TRBV30 with TRBJ1-1; the D gene is possibly TRBD1 (6 bases). V was shortened by 2 bases and J by 5 bases, with 24 bases between the two germline ends. The CDR3 length is 17 residues. Germline CDR1 GTSNPN, CDR2 SVGIG (reference sequence). Written as DNA, the CDR3 is TGTGCCTGGAGTTTTTTCCCACCCCTCAGGGGTCGGACTGAAGCTTTCTTT. It encodes CAWSFFPPLRGRTEAFF. Drawing the rest from reference TRBV30 and TRBJ1-1, the complete variable domain is SQTIHQWPATLVQPVGSPLSLECTVEGTSNPNLYWYRQAAGRGLQLLFYSVGIGQISSEVPQNLSASRPQDRQFILSSKKLLLSDSGFYLCAWSFFPPLRGRTEAFFGQGTRLTVV.

V and J are TRBV29-1 and TRBJ1-2, with a weak D call TRBD1 (6 bases). The CDR3 spans 12 residues. V was trimmed by 0 bases and J by 7 bases, leaving 9 bases between them. CDR1 is SQVTM and CDR2 is ANQGSEA in the germline V gene. The CDR3 DNA sequence: TGCAGCGTTGAAGATCAAGGGGGTGGCTACACCTTC. It codes for CSVEDQGGGYTF.

Concerning this clone: At the DNA level, this CDR3 is encoded by other sequences in the same sample as well. CDR3 protein: CASSYGRNQPQHF. DNA for the CDR3: TGTGCCAGCAGTTACGGCCGCAATCAGCCCCAGCATTTT. The rearrangement joins TRBV6-5 to TRBJ1-5; no reliable D call. The V gene's germline CDR1 is MNHEY and CDR2 SVGAGI. The CDR3 sequence is 13 residues long. V was trimmed by 2 bases and J by 2 bases, leaving 4 bases between them.

The CDR3 is CASSLDLRQGYGYTF. The CDR3 coding sequence is TGTGCCAGCAGCTTAGACTTACGACAGGGCTATGGCTACACCTTC. V usage is TRBV7-2 and J usage is TRBJ1-2; 7 nucleotides line up with TRBD1. The CDR3 has 15 residues. V trimming: 1 base; J trimming: 4 bases; junction bases outside the gene matches: 6. CDR1 and CDR2 from the germline V gene are SGHTA and FQGNSA. The full variable domain, in which reference TRBV7-2 and TRBJ1-2 provide the parts outside the CDR3, is GAGVSQSPSNKVTEKGKDVELRCDPISGHTALYWYRQSLGQGLEFLIYFQGNSAPDKSGLPSDRFSAERTGGSVSTLTIQRTQQEDSAVYLCASSLDLRQGYGYTFGSGTRLTVV.

V usage is TRBV5-1 and J usage is TRBJ1-3; D is unclear. Germline V gene sequence: CDR1 SGHRS, CDR2 YFSETQ. With 0 bases removed from V and 3 bases from J, the gap between germline ends came to 13 bases. This CDR3 has 16 amino acids. In DNA, the CDR3 is TGCGCCAGCAGCTTGGAAGGAGGTGGTTTTGGAAACACCATATATTTT. It specifies CASSLEGGGFGNTIYF.

The rearrangement uses TRBV19 and TRBJ2-1, with 11 bases that match TRBD2. The CDR3 has 16 residues. After removal of 3 bases from V and 9 bases from J, the junction contained 10 bases not matched to a gene. Germline CDR1 is LNHDA and CDR2 is SQIVND (reference sequence). This CDR3 is CASSIRGSGGAVEQFF. DNA for the CDR3: TGTGCCAGTAGTATCAGAGGTAGCGGGGGGGCGGTTGAGCAGTTCTTC. Full variable domain (outside the CDR3, taken from reference TRBV19 and TRBJ2-1): DGGITQSPKYLFRKEGQNVTLSCEQNLNHDAMYWYRQDPGQGLRLIYYSQIVNDFQKGDIAEGYSVSREKKESFPLTVTSAQKNPTAFYLCASSIRGSGGAVEQFFGPGTRLTVL.

CDR3 bases: TGTGCCAGCAGCGCTCTAGCGGGGGTGAACAATGAGCAGTTCTTC. Amino acids: CASSALAGVNNEQFF. The V call is TRBV27, the J call TRBJ2-1; 10 positions match TRBD2. Trimming took 6 bases from V and 5 from J; bases not matched to a gene: 7. From germline, CDR1 is MNHEY and CDR2 SMNVEV (reference sequence). CDR3 length: 15 residues.

This chain links TRBV9 with TRBJ2-1; 8 bases map to TRBD2. Germline V gives CDR1 SGDLS, CDR2 YYNGEE. The CDR3 loop spans 16 amino acids. Unmatched junction bases numbered 6, after V lost 3 bases and J lost 1 base. In DNA, the CDR3 is TGTGCCAGCAGCGGACCAGCGGGGGCTTCCTACAATGAGCAGTTCTTC. It codes for CASSGPAGASYNEQFF.

This clone showed up just a few times. The chain employs TRBV6-4 and TRBJ1-2; TRBD1 aligns across 7 bases. The CDR3 is 16 residues long. Germline V gene data show CDR1 as MRHNA and CDR2 as SNTAGT. Trimming cost V 3 bases and J 4 bases; bases outside gene matches: 11. CDR3 DNA: TGTGCCAGCAGTGATTCGCGACAGGGATCGGGCTATGGCTACACCTTC. This sequence encodes CASSDSRQGSGYGYTF.

The rearrangement uses TRBV3-1 (or the pseudogene TRBV3-2) and TRBJ2-5, with 8 nucleotides matching TRBD2. CDR3 length: 16 residues. The ends lost 4 bases at V and 5 bases at J; junction bases unmatched: 12. Germline loops: CDR1 LGHDT, CDR2 YNNKEL (reference sequence). The CDR3 coding sequence is TGTGCCAGCAGCCCAAGAGCCCAGGGACTAGGGGAGACCCAGTACTTC. It specifies CASSPRAQGLGETQYF.

The chain has TRBV5-1 and TRBJ2-3, with 8 bases aligning to TRBD2. Trimming at V came to 4 bases and at J to 3 bases, leaving 4 bases not matched to a gene. Per the germline V gene, CDR1 is SGHRS and CDR2 is YFSETQ. This CDR3 is 14 amino acids long. Written as DNA, the CDR3 is TGCGCCAGCAGCCGAGCGGGGGATACAGATACGCAGTATTTT. Its translation: CASSRAGDTDTQYF. Supplemented by reference TRBV5-1 and TRBJ2-3, the full variable domain reads KAGVTQTPRYLIKTRGQQVTLSCSPISGHRSVSWYQQTPGQGLQFLFEYFSETQRNKGNFPGRFSGRQFSNSRSEMNVSTLELGDSALYLCASSRAGDTDTQYFGPGTRLTVL.

The chain uses TRBV25-1 and TRBJ1-1, with a possible D match to TRBD1 (6 bases). Trimming took 2 bases from V and 5 from J, leaving 9 bases between them. The CDR3 has 13 residues. Germline V CDR1 and CDR2: MGHDK, SYGVNS. Here the CDR3 reads CASSEGGRTEAFF. Here the CDR3 DNA reads TGTGCCAGCAGTGAAGGGGGCCGAACTGAAGCTTTCTTT. The complete variable domain, with remaining parts taken from reference TRBV25-1 and TRBJ1-1, reads EADIYQTPRYLVIGTGKKITLECSQTMGHDKMYWYQQDPGMELHLIHYSYGVNSTEKGDLSSESTVSRIRTEHFPLTLESARPSHTSQYLCASSEGGRTEAFFGQGTRLTVV.

This clone has a single count. The gene calls are TRBV15 and TRBJ2-2, with 7 bases that match TRBD1. The CDR3 has 15 residues. Germline CDR1 and CDR2: LNHNV and YYDKDF (reference sequence). Trimming removed 4 bases from V and 4 bases from J; junction bases left unmatched: 6. The CDR3 nucleotides are TGTGCCACCAGCACCCCACAGGGGATCACCGGGGAGCTGTTTTTT. Its protein product is CATSTPQGITGELFF.

The chain links TRBV27 to TRBJ1-2; D ambiguous. From germline, CDR1 is MNHEY and CDR2 SMNVEV (reference sequence). The CDR3 contains 12 residues. V gave up 3 bases and J gave up 4 bases, with 6 bases separating them. Here the CDR3 reads CASSFHGYGYTF. CDR3 DNA: TGTGCCAGCAGTTTCCACGGCTATGGCTACACCTTC.

This rearrangement joins TRBV18 to TRBJ1-5, with D tentatively TRBD1 (5 bases). The V end lost 3 bases, the J end lost 0 bases, and 6 bases lay between the germline ends. This CDR3 comprises 14 residues. CDR1 is KGHSH, CDR2 LQKENI, per germline. As DNA, the CDR3 is TGTGCCAGCTCACCGGACATTAGCAATCAGCCCCAGCATTTT. It is translated as CASSPDISNQPQHF.

This clone was seen only once. This chain connects TRBV5-1 to TRBJ1-4, with 12 bases identical to TRBD1. CDR3 length: 15 residues. V was clipped by 7 bases and J by 3 bases; unmatched bases: 4. CDR1 and CDR2 (germline): SGHRS, YFSETQ. CDR3 region: CASAGQGASNEKLFF. The DNA for the CDR3 is TGCGCCAGCGCGGGACAGGGGGCCTCTAATGAAAAACTGTTTTTT.